These 32 T cell receptor beta chains originate from one sample sequenced in a study of tissue T cells after allogeneic stem cell transplantation (dated by TCRdb to 2021 to 2024). To prepare the library, the immunoSEQ multiplex PCR assay was applied. TCRdb limited this immuneACCESS table to in-frame rearrangements with V and J called. A share of clones is missing; checked studies link under half to unresolved V genes, and the rest is unexplained. This sample lists fewer than 4,000 clones; about 50% were detected once. 24% of the sample is held by the ten biggest clonotypes. The time point label on this specimen signifies: mouse harvest day 14 after allogeneic transplant. Each mouse graft, delivered by tail vein injection, combined 10^6 splenic CD5+ T cells with 10^7 T-cell-depleted bone marrow cells. The sample comprised gut tissue. The receptors were sampled from a female BALB/c mouse given C57BL/6 T cells with graft-versus-host disease after an allogeneic hematopoietic cell transplant.

About this clone itself: Germline and genes: mouse. The read terminates 1 residue ahead of where the CDR3 ends, so the germline J gene completes it. This chain uses TRBV24 with TRBJ1-1, with D tentatively TRBD1 (5 bases). CDR3 size: 15 residues. Deletions cut 1 base from V and 0 bases from J, with 9 bases between. Germline CDR1 KGHTA, CDR2 FRNEEI. CDR3: CASSLLGQPNTEVFF. The DNA read from the CDR3 is TGTGCCAGCAGTCTGTTAGGACAACCAAACACAGAAGTCTTC.

By share, this clone ranks as large (0.1 to 1%). Any gene name here is a mouse gene name. The read falls 1 residue short of the CDR3 end, and the missing part is taken from the germline J gene. This sequence joins TRBV16 and TRBJ2-1; TRBD2 matches 8 bases. Germline V gene lookup returns CDR1 SGHSA and CDR2 FRNQAP. The CDR3 is 15 amino acids. Unmatched junction bases numbered 1, after V lost 0 bases and J lost 3 bases. The CDR3 here is CASSLETGGYAEQFF. The covered CDR3 bases are TGTGCAAGCAGCTTAGAAACTGGGGGCTATGCTGAGCAGTTC.

In this sample, this clone turned up once. Germline and genes: mouse. The CDR3 end falls 1 residue outside the read, so it is completed with the germline J gene. The chain has TRBV4 and TRBJ1-5; D is unclear. Germline CDR1 reads LGHDT; CDR2 reads YNNKQL (reference sequence). With 7 bases removed from V and 5 bases from J, the gap between germline ends came to 12 bases. There are 13 residues in the CDR3. Here the CDR3 reads CASTSTVHQAPLF. The sequenced part of the CDR3 DNA is TGTGCCAGCACCTCAACAGTCCACCAGGCTCCGCTT. The full variable domain, its missing parts supplied by reference TRBV4 and TRBJ1-5, is ETAVFQTPNYHVTQVGNEVSFNCKQTLGHDTMYWYKQDSKKLLKIMFSYNNKQLIVNETVPRRFSPQSSDKAHLNLRIKSVEPEDSAVYLCASTSTVHQAPLFGEGTRLSVL.

Turning to this clone: Gene names denote mouse genes. The read finishes 1 residue shy of the CDR3 end, and the germline J gene is used to complete it. This chain links TRBV26 with TRBJ2-2, with a weak D call TRBD2 (6 bases). CDR1 and CDR2 from the germline V gene are KGHPV and FQNQEV (reference sequence). V was pared by 2 bases and J by 4 bases, with 8 bases between. CDR3 length: 14 residues. Incomplete CDR3 DNA: TGTGCCAGCAGTCTGGGGGGGAGCACCGGGCAGCTCTAC. This codes for CASSLGGSTGQLY. The CDR3 reads in full as CASSLGGSTGQLYF.

This clone was counted between two and nine times. Genes and germline come from the mouse. The sequence runs out 1 residue before the end of the CDR3; the remainder is reconstructed from the germline J gene. This chain joins TRBV13-1 and TRBJ1-1, with D tentatively TRBD1 (5 bases). The V and J ends lost 2 bases and 1 base respectively, with 6 bases between them. CDR3 length: 13 amino acids. CDR1 is NSHNY and CDR2 is SYGAGN in the germline V gene. Here the CDR3 reads CASSEGRNTEVFF. CDR3 bases read: TGTGCCAGCAGTGAGGGACGGAACACAGAAGTCTTC.

On this clone itself: Germline and genes: mouse. The read terminates 1 residue ahead of where the CDR3 ends, so the germline J gene completes it. The gene calls are TRBV4 and TRBJ2-4; 7 positions agree with TRBD1. This CDR3 has 14 residues. Germline values: CDR1 LGHDT, CDR2 YNNKQL (reference sequence). J lost 0 bases, V lost 5 bases, and 2 bases had no gene match. The covered CDR3 bases are TGTGCCAGCAGCGGGACAGTTAGTCAAAACACCTTGTAC. Amino acids: CASSGTVSQNTLY. The full-length CDR3 reads as CASSGTVSQNTLYF.

This clone is classed as medium-sized (0.01 to 0.1%). Gene names are mouse gene names. The sequence runs out 1 residue before the end of the CDR3; the remainder is reconstructed from the germline J gene. V usage is TRBV26 and J usage is TRBJ1-3, with D tentatively TRBD1 (6 bases). V shed 6 bases and J shed 0 bases, with 12 bases lying between them. The germline V gene has CDR1 KGHPV and CDR2 FQNQEV (reference sequence). The CDR3 extends over 15 amino acids. The CDR3 loop reads CASSPRGRSGNTLYF. The covered CDR3 bases are TGTGCCAGCAGCCCCAGGGGCCGTTCTGGAAATACGCTCTAT.

Concerning this clone itself: The gene symbols are mouse symbols. The read stops 1 residue short of the end of the CDR3; the missing end is completed from the germline J gene. The chain combines TRBV26 with TRBJ1-2, with D unresolved. The CDR3 runs 12 residues. CDR1 KGHPV and CDR2 FQNQEV come from the germline V gene (reference sequence). V gave up 2 bases and J gave up 2 bases, with 3 bases separating them. CDR3 in amino acids: CASSLGNSDYTF. CDR3 bases read: TGTGCCAGCAGTCTGGGGAACTCCGACTACACC.

This clone was counted once. Genes and germline come from the mouse. The sequence runs out 1 residue before the end of the CDR3; the remainder is reconstructed from the germline J gene. The chain uses TRBV26 and TRBJ2-4; 12 bases match TRBD2. The CDR3 has 14 residues. Trimming took 2 bases from V and 6 from J; bases not matched to a gene: 0. In germline, CDR1 is KGHPV, CDR2 FQNQEV (reference sequence). CDR3 DNA (partial): TGTGCCAGCAGTCTGGGACTGGGGGGGAACACCTTGTAC. The encoded protein is CASSLGLGGNTLY. The full-length CDR3 reads as CASSLGLGGNTLYF.

In this sample, this clone turned up a few times. Gene labels here are mouse ones. The sequence runs out 1 residue before the end of the CDR3; the remainder is reconstructed from the germline J gene. The chain recombines TRBV12-1 with TRBJ2-7, with 9 bases fitting TRBD2. This CDR3 has 14 residues. The V and J ends lost 2 bases and 1 base, in that order; junction bases with no gene match: 2. The germline gives CDR1 SGHSN, CDR2 HYEKVE. The sequenced part of the CDR3 DNA is TGTGCCAGCTCTCCCGGACTGGGGTCCTATGAACAGTAC. This sequence encodes CASSPGLGSYEQY. The entire CDR3 sequence reads CASSPGLGSYEQYF.

By frequency in the sample, this clone is large. The gene names here belong to mouse. The CDR3 goes on 1 residue after the read ends, and that part is filled in from the germline J gene. This chain joins TRBV4 and TRBJ2-7, with 10 bases matching TRBD2. CDR3 length equals 14 residues. J gave up 4 bases and V 4 bases, and 4 bases lay outside the gene matches. Germline V gene data show CDR1 as LGHDT and CDR2 as YNNKQL (reference sequence). The covered CDR3 bases are TGTGCCAGCAGCTCCGGGACTGGGGCTTATGAACAGTAC. Its translation: CASSSGTGAYEQY. The CDR3, in full, reads CASSSGTGAYEQYF.

In the case of this clone: Gene names refer to mouse genes. The CDR3 goes on 1 residue after the read ends, and that part is filled in from the germline J gene. The chain carries TRBV4 and TRBJ1-5; 8 bases are shared with TRBD1. Germline V gene data show CDR1 as LGHDT and CDR2 as YNNKQL (reference sequence). V shed 6 bases and J 9 bases; nucleotides not matched to a gene: 10. This CDR3 contains 14 residues. This CDR3 reads CASSLGQGAWAPLF. CDR3 bases read: TGTGCCAGCAGTCTGGGCCAGGGGGCCTGGGCTCCGCTT.

On this clone itself: Gene labels here are mouse ones. The read falls 1 residue short of the CDR3 end, and the missing part is taken from the germline J gene. The genes are TRBV12-2 and TRBJ1-1, with D perhaps TRBD1 (5 bases). The CDR3 is 13 residues long. The germline V gene encodes CDR1 SGHLS and CDR2 HYDKME. Trimming stripped 4 bases from V and 1 base from J, with 9 bases between. The part of the CDR3 DNA that was read is TGTGCCAGCTCCCGACAGACGAACACAGAAGTCTTC. This translates into CASSRQTNTEVF. The full CDR3 sequence reads CASSRQTNTEVFF.

This clone was seen only a few times. The genes are named according to mouse. The sequenced fragment ends 1 residue before the CDR3 boundary, so the rest is inferred from the germline J gene. J is TRBJ2-7 and V is TRBV16; 7 positions match TRBD2. The CDR3 extends over 14 amino acids. Per germline, CDR1 SGHSA and CDR2 FRNQAP. The junction had 2 bases not matched to a gene; V was cut back by 3 bases and J by 0 bases. CDR3 DNA, as far as it was read: TGTGCAAGCAGCTTCTGGGGGAGCTCCTATGAACAGTAC. Protein sequence: CASSFWGSSYEQY. Given in full, the CDR3 is CASSFWGSSYEQYF.

This clone came up a few times. Gene names are the mouse ones. The read ends 1 residue before the CDR3 terminus; that terminus is restored from the germline J gene. The chain uses TRBV24 and TRBJ1-1, with 8 bases identical to TRBD1. CDR1 KGHTA and CDR2 FRNEEI come from the germline V gene. CDR3 length equals 17 residues. Trimming removed 0 bases from V and 3 bases from J; junction bases left unmatched: 9. The CDR3 sequence is CASSLYTGPGGDTEVFF. The covered CDR3 bases are TGTGCCAGCAGTCTGTATACCGGGCCAGGGGGCGACACAGAAGTCTTC.

This clone was counted a single time. The listed genes are named as in mouse. Read data end 1 residue before the CDR3 end; the end is taken from the germline J gene. V gene TRBV3 combines with J gene TRBJ2-3, with D tentatively TRBD1 (6 bases). The CDR3 is 13 residues long. Germline lookup yields CDR1 SNHLY and CDR2 FYNGKV (reference sequence). Trimming took 6 bases from V and 2 from J, leaving 9 bases between them. The chain's CDR3 is CASRRTDAETLYF. CDR3 bases read: TGTGCCAGCAGGCGGACAGATGCAGAAACGCTGTAT.

Worth noting for this clone: The germline and genes are mouse ones. The CDR3 extends 1 residue past the end of the read, so its final part is completed from the germline J gene. The chain links TRBV26 to TRBJ2-5, with D perhaps being TRBD1 or TRBD2 (6 bases each). This CDR3 is built from 13 residues. Trimming pared 1 base from V and 6 bases from J, leaving 8 bases between. CDR1 is KGHPV, CDR2 FQNQEV, per germline (reference sequence). Partial CDR3 DNA: TGTGCCAGCAGTCTGTGGGGGCAGGACACCCAGTAC. Translation gives CASSLWGQDTQY. The entire CDR3 protein reads CASSLWGQDTQYF.

This clone is medium-sized by share. These gene names are mouse names. The sequenced fragment ends 1 residue before the CDR3 boundary, so the rest is inferred from the germline J gene. The chain recombines TRBV13-2 with TRBJ2-7; 12 nucleotides align to TRBD2. V lost 0 bases and J lost 7; bases outside the gene matches: 8. This CDR3 region has 16 residues. Germline CDR1 is NNHNN and CDR2 is SYGAGS (reference sequence). The sequenced CDR3 bases are TGTGCCAGCGGTGATGCACGCCGACTGGGGGGGCTCGAACAGTAC. As protein: CASGDARRLGGLEQY. The entire CDR3 protein reads CASGDARRLGGLEQYF.

In regard to this clone: Germline and genes here are mouse. The read gets to within 1 residue of the CDR3 end, and the germline J gene fills in the rest. The V call is TRBV15, the J call TRBJ2-1; 8 positions agree with TRBD2. Germline CDR1 is SGHND and CDR2 is FRSKSL. CDR3 length: 15 amino acids. V shed 3 bases and J 1 base; nucleotides not matched to a gene: 2. The CDR3 sequence: CASSLAGGNYAEQFF. Partial CDR3 DNA: TGTGCCAGCAGTTTGGCTGGGGGGAACTATGCTGAGCAGTTC.

Regarding this clone: Genes and germline come from the mouse. The CDR3 goes on 1 residue after the read ends, and that part is filled in from the germline J gene. The gene calls are TRBV26 and TRBJ1-2, with 7 nucleotides matching TRBD1. CDR3 length: 14 amino acids. Germline V gene data show CDR1 as KGHPV and CDR2 as FQNQEV (reference sequence). The V gene end was trimmed by 6 bases and the J gene end by 5 bases; junction bases not matched to a gene: 9. The sequenced part of the CDR3 DNA is TGTGCCAGCAGCCTGACAGGGAGGGGGTCCGACTACACC. Translation: CASSLTGRGSDYT. The entire CDR3 protein reads CASSLTGRGSDYTF.

A word on this clone: The germline and genes are mouse ones. The sequence runs out 1 residue before the end of the CDR3; the remainder is reconstructed from the germline J gene. This rearrangement joins TRBV29 to TRBJ1-2, with D maybe TRBD1 (5 bases). The V gene lost 2 bases and the J gene lost 5 bases, with 12 bases spanning the gap. The CDR3 totals 14 residues. The V gene's germline CDR1 is MSHET and CDR2 SYDVDS. The CDR3 spells CASSLTGIRSDYTF. The DNA read from the CDR3 is TGTGCTAGCAGTTTAACAGGTATAAGGTCCGACTACACC.

This clone has just one count. Gene names are mouse gene names. The read comes to an end 1 residue before the CDR3 does, leaving the germline J gene to fill in the end. The chain carries TRBV26 and TRBJ2-3; 10 bases map to TRBD2. With 4 bases clipped from V and 3 bases from J, the junction kept 1 base outside the gene matches. Per the germline V gene, CDR1 is KGHPV and CDR2 is FQNQEV (reference sequence). The CDR3 sequence is 14 residues long. The CDR3 loop is CASSPGLGAETLYF. The DNA read from the CDR3 is TGTGCCAGCAGTCCGGGACTGGGGGCAGAAACGCTGTAT.

Turning to this clone: Mouse gene names and germline throughout. The CDR3 loop is CASSRGEGSYEQYF. CDR3 DNA (partial): TGTGCCAGCAGTCGGGGGGAGGGCTCCTATGAACAGTAC. V gene TRBV26 combines with J gene TRBJ2-7; maybe TRBD2 (6 bases). Coverage ceases 1 residue before the CDR3 finishes, and the germline J gene fills in the end. The CDR3 is made up of 14 amino acids. Germline V lookup: CDR1 KGHPV, CDR2 FQNQEV (reference sequence). The ends were cut back, 4 bases at V and 0 bases at J, with 10 bases in the middle.

Concerning this clone: The gene names given are mouse names. The CDR3 is cut off 1 residue early in the read; its end comes from the germline J gene. The V gene is TRBV26, the J gene TRBJ2-1; D tentatively reads TRBD1 or TRBD2 (5 bases each). The CDR3 totals 15 residues. Germline CDR1 is KGHPV and CDR2 is FQNQEV (reference sequence). Trimming removed 1 base at V and 3 bases at J, with 10 bases between. CDR3 DNA, as far as it was read: TGTGCCAGCAGTCTGTGGGGGAGGGGCTATGCTGAGCAGTTC. Its protein is CASSLWGRGYAEQF. The entire CDR3 is CASSLWGRGYAEQFF.

Regarding this clone: The gene names given are mouse names. Read coverage stops 1 residue before the CDR3 terminus; the germline J gene supplies the remainder. The same CDR3 is also encoded by other DNA sequences in this sample. V gene TRBV3 combines with J gene TRBJ1-6; D is unresolved. TRBJ1-6 counts as an open reading frame of uncertain function. Germline CDR1 reads SNHLY; CDR2 reads FYNGKV (reference sequence). The CDR3 has 15 residues. V was clipped by 2 bases and J by 7 bases, with 12 bases between them. CDR3 DNA, as far as it was read: TGTGCCAGCAGCTTATCAGGATTTGGGAATTCGCCCCTCTAC. It translates to CASSLSGFGNSPLY. The whole CDR3 protein reads CASSLSGFGNSPLYF.

On this clone itself: Gene names refer to mouse genes. The read ends 1 residue before the CDR3 terminus; that terminus is restored from the germline J gene. This chain joins TRBV26 and TRBJ1-4; perhaps TRBD1 as D (5 bases). V was cut by 2 bases and J by 4 bases, with 11 bases left in between. The CDR3 runs to 15 residues. The germline CDR1 and CDR2 sequences are KGHPV and FQNQEV (reference sequence). CDR3 DNA (partial): TGTGCCAGCAGTCTGCGGCAGGGAGGCAACGAAAGATTATTT. Translating gives CASSLRQGGNERLF. The entire CDR3 protein reads CASSLRQGGNERLFF.

This clone was found once. Genes and germline are mouse. Incomplete CDR3 DNA: TGTGCCAGCAGGGGACAGGGAGATTCGCCCCTCTAC. This sequence encodes CASRGQGDSPLY. The whole CDR3 is CASRGQGDSPLYF. This chain links TRBV14 with TRBJ1-6, with TRBD1 matching over 9 bases. The observed sequence ends 1 residue before the CDR3 terminus, with the missing tail filled in from the germline J gene. TRBJ1-6 is an ORF, and what it does is uncertain. The junction had 2 bases not matched to a gene; V was cut back by 5 bases and J by 8 bases. CDR3 size: 13 residues. Germline CDR1 is SGHDT and CDR2 is FRDEAV.

A word on this clone: The genes and germline here are from mouse. The read stops 1 residue short of the end of the CDR3; the missing end is completed from the germline J gene. This chain links TRBV26 with TRBJ2-7, with D maybe TRBD2 (7 bases). This CDR3 spans 14 amino acids. From germline, CDR1 is KGHPV and CDR2 FQNQEV (reference sequence). V lost 2 bases, J lost 6 bases, and 14 bases lay in between. The sequenced part of the CDR3 DNA is TGTGCCAGCAGTCTGCAGGGGCGGGGGGCTGAACAGTAC. Its translation is CASSLQGRGAEQY. The entire CDR3 protein reads CASSLQGRGAEQYF.

Worth noting for this clone: The listed genes are named as in mouse. The read halts 1 residue ahead of the CDR3 end, with the missing end drawn from the germline J gene. V gene TRBV3 combines with J gene TRBJ2-4, with 10 bases identical to TRBD2. The CDR3 is made up of 14 amino acids. Germline V CDR1 and CDR2: SNHLY, FYNGKV (reference sequence). V shed 6 bases and J 0 bases; nucleotides not matched to a gene: 0. The CDR3 DNA, read in part, is TGTGCCAGCAGGGACTGGGGGAGTCAAAACACCTTGTAC. Amino acids: CASRDWGSQNTLY. The complete CDR3 protein is CASRDWGSQNTLYF.

Comments on this clone: Genes and germline are mouse. The CDR3 extends 1 residue past the end of the read, so its final part is completed from the germline J gene. V gene TRBV31 combines with J gene TRBJ2-7; TRBD1 matches 9 bases. V shed 0 bases and J 7 bases; nucleotides not matched to a gene: 4. The CDR3 is 13 amino acids. Looked up from germline, CDR1 is GKSSPN and CDR2 is SITVG. The part of the CDR3 DNA that was read is TGTGCCTGGAGTCTACAGGGGGCTGGGGAACAGTAC. Translation gives CAWSLQGAGEQY. The CDR3 in full is CAWSLQGAGEQYF.

About this clone: Gene names follow the mouse nomenclature. The read ends 1 residue early relative to the CDR3; the germline J gene fills the gap. The chain joins TRBV26 to TRBJ2-7, with a tentative D call TRBD1 (6 bases). This CDR3 is 13 amino acids long. Trimming cost V 4 bases and J 4 bases, with 11 bases left between them. The germline CDR1 and CDR2 sequences are KGHPV and FQNQEV (reference sequence). CDR3 bases read: TGTGCCAGCAGTCCCCGGGACAAGTATGAACAGTAC. Translating gives CASSPRDKYEQY. The full CDR3 protein is CASSPRDKYEQYF.

By share, this clone ranks as large. Genes here carry mouse names. The read stops 1 residue short of the end of the CDR3; the missing end is completed from the germline J gene. The chain has TRBV4 and TRBJ2-7; no clear D. The CDR3 sequence is 13 residues long. Looked up from germline, CDR1 is LGHDT and CDR2 is YNNKQL (reference sequence). V lost 4 bases to trimming and J lost 0 bases, with 7 bases between them. CDR3 protein: CASSLQNSYEQYF. The sequenced part of the CDR3 DNA is TGTGCCAGCAGCTTACAAAACTCCTATGAACAGTAC.